This is a list of T cell receptor beta chains from one sample in a study of PD-1 blockade in classical Hodgkin lymphoma. Data came from immunoSEQ multiplex PCR; TCRdb stores just in-frame clones and leaves some out. The sample has just over 60,000 clones, approximately 89% seen once; the top ten hold around an eighth. Material: peripheral blood mononuclear cells (PBMCs), obtained at baseline. These receptors were collected from a human donor with classical Hodgkin lymphoma. Each CDR3 is given with its conserved first and last residue. A D gene is named only where the DNA matches it firmly. Clone size appears in some rows only: once, few, many, or a class for an expanded clone.

D: -; size: -; J: TRBJ2-7; V: TRBV5-1; DNA: TGCGCCAGCAGCCCCACAGGGTCTAGCGACGAGCAGTACTTC; CDR3: CASSPTGSSDEQYF
D: -; size: -; J: TRBJ1-3; V: TRBV7-2; DNA: TGTGCCAGCAGCCCTATATCTGACTCTGGAAACACCATATATTTT; CDR3: CASSPISDSGNTIYF
D: -; size: -; J: TRBJ2-7; V: TRBV27; DNA: TGTGCCAGCAGTTTCATGAGGTGCTACGAGCAGTACTTC; CDR3: CASSFMRCYEQYF
D: -; size: -; J: TRBJ2-3; V: TRBV5-8; DNA: TGTGCCAGCAGCGACCAAACGTACACAGATACGCAGTATTTT; CDR3: CASSDQTYTDTQYF
D: -; size: -; J: TRBJ1-3; V: TRBV2; DNA: TGTGCCAGCAGTCTTAACGGATTGGCCTCTGGAAACACCATATATTTT; CDR3: CASSLNGLASGNTIYF
D: -; size: -; J: TRBJ1-2; V: TRBV6-5; DNA: TGTGCCAGCAGTTCTACACAGGAACTGTATGGCTACACCTTC; CDR3: CASSSTQELYGYTF
D: -; size: -; J: TRBJ1-2; V: TRBV7-9; DNA: TGTGCCAGCAGCTTACTTACACGAAACTATGGCTACACCTTC; CDR3: CASSLLTRNYGYTF
D: -; size: -; J: TRBJ2-7; V: TRBV28; DNA: TGTGCCACTTATAGCTCCTACGAGCAGTACTTC; CDR3: CATYSSYEQYF
D: -; size: -; J: TRBJ2-1; V: TRBV19; DNA: TGTGCCAGTGCCTGGGACTCCTACAATGAGCAGTTCTTC; CDR3: CASAWDSYNEQFF
D: -; size: -; J: TRBJ1-5; V: TRBV6-1; DNA: TGTGCCAGCAGTTTGCGGCAACAGCCCCAGCATTTT; CDR3: CASSLRQQPQHF
D: -; size: -; J: TRBJ1-4; V: TRBV9; DNA: TGTGCCAGCAGCGTAGCACCTGCTAGTGCAACTAATGAAAAACTGTTTTTT; CDR3: CASSVAPASATNEKLFF
D: -; size: -; J: TRBJ2-5; V: TRBV11-1; DNA: TGTGCCAGCAGCTTGGACGGAGGGCGCCGAGAGACCCAGTACTTC; CDR3: CASSLDGGRRETQYF
D: -; size: -; J: TRBJ1-2; V: TRBV5-6; DNA: TGTGCCAGCAGCTTGTGGGGTAACTATGGCTACACCTTC; CDR3: CASSLWGNYGYTF
D: TRBD1; size: -; J: TRBJ2-1; V: TRBV6-1; DNA: TGTGCCAACCTTTACGGGACAGTCTACAATGAGCAGTTCTTC; CDR3: CANLYGTVYNEQFF
D: TRBD1; size: -; J: TRBJ1-1; V: TRBV18; DNA: TGTGCCAGCTCACCACAACAGGGGTTAACTGAAGCTTTCTTT; CDR3: CASSPQQGLTEAFF
D: TRBD1; size: -; J: TRBJ1-3; V: TRBV10-3; DNA: TGTGCCATCAGTGCGGCCCCGGGACAGGGGGTAAACACCATATATTTT; CDR3: CAISAAPGQGVNTIYF
D: TRBD1; size: once; J: TRBJ2-7; V: TRBV25-1; DNA: TGTGCCAGCAGTGAAAAAATCCCGGGACAGGCCTCCTACGAGCAGTACTTC; CDR3: CASSEKIPGQASYEQYF
D: TRBD2; size: -; J: TRBJ2-7; V: TRBV6-6; DNA: TGTGCCAGCCAAAGGGCTAGCGGAAAATACGAGCAGTACTTC; CDR3: CASQRASGKYEQYF
D: TRBD2; size: -; J: TRBJ2-1; V: TRBV9; DNA: TGTGCCAGCAGCGTAGGCCCAGCGGGGGGGTACAATGAGCAGTTCTTC; CDR3: CASSVGPAGGYNEQFF
D: -; size: -; J: TRBJ2-4; V: TRBV14; DNA: TGTGCCAGCAGCCAGGACGGCAGGCTAGCCAAAAACATTCAGTACTTC; CDR3: CASSQDGRLAKNIQYF
D: -; size: -; J: TRBJ2-3; V: TRBV7-2; DNA: TGTGCCAGCAGCTTAAGTGGGAGCGGTTACACAGATACGCAGTATTTT; CDR3: CASSLSGSGYTDTQYF
D: -; size: -; J: TRBJ2-3; V: TRBV19; DNA: TGTGCCAGTAAAACGGGACCCACAGATACGCAGTATTTT; CDR3: CASKTGPTDTQYF
D: TRBD1; size: -; J: TRBJ2-7; V: TRBV9; DNA: TGCGCCAGCAGCCCCTCGACAGGGGTCGAGCAGTACTTC; CDR3: CASSPSTGVEQYF
D: TRBD2; size: -; J: TRBJ2-7; V: TRBV7-8; DNA: TGTGCCAGCAGCTTAGCCAGCGGGGGGGCCTACGAGCAGTACTTC; CDR3: CASSLASGGAYEQYF
D: -; size: -; J: TRBJ1-1; V: TRBV18; DNA: TGTGCCAGCTCACCACCCGGGAAACCCACTGAAGCTTTCTTT; CDR3: CASSPPGKPTEAFF
D: -; size: -; J: TRBJ2-1; V: TRBV7-8; DNA: TGTGCCAGCAGCTTAGGGGGAGACTACTCCTACAATGAGCAGTTCTTC; CDR3: CASSLGGDYSYNEQFF
D: -; size: -; J: TRBJ2-3; V: TRBV30; DNA: TGTGCCTGGGGGCACCCGGCACGCACAGATACGCAGTATTTT; CDR3: CAWGHPARTDTQYF
D: TRBD1; size: -; J: TRBJ1-4; V: TRBV13; DNA: TGTGCCAGCAGCTCAGGGGCAGGGGGCGGTGGAAAACTGTTTTTT; CDR3: CASSSGAGGGGKLFF
D: -; size: -; J: TRBJ2-7; V: TRBV7-9; DNA: TGTGCCAGCAGCCTAGCACTCGGTCCTGAGGGGTTAGAGCAGTACTTC; CDR3: CASSLALGPEGLEQYF
D: -; size: -; J: TRBJ1-6; V: TRBV6-5; DNA: TGTGCCAGCAGTTACCCTGGCGCAGATTCACCCCTCCACTTT; CDR3: CASSYPGADSPLHF
D: TRBD2; size: -; J: TRBJ2-5; V: TRBV28; DNA: TGTGCCAGCAGTAATGGACTAGAGTTTTATTTAGGGGAAGAGACCCAGTACTTC; CDR3: CASSNGLEFYLGEETQYF
D: -; size: once; J: TRBJ2-7; V: TRBV19; DNA: TGTGCCAGTAGTATGCCGTACGAGTTCGAGCAGTACTTC; CDR3: CASSMPYEFEQYF
D: -; size: -; J: TRBJ1-2; V: TRBV30; DNA: TGTGCCTGGGTTTTCGTGACGGCTAACTATGGCTACACCTTC; CDR3: CAWVFVTANYGYTF
D: -; size: -; J: TRBJ1-5; V: TRBV5-8; DNA: TGTGCCAGCAGCCAAGGACGGCCGGACGCGAATCAGCCCCAGCATTTT; CDR3: CASSQGRPDANQPQHF
D: -; size: -; J: TRBJ1-1; V: TRBV6-5; DNA: TGTGCCAGCAGGAATGATGGGAACACTGAAGCTTTCTTT; CDR3: CASRNDGNTEAFF
D: TRBD1; size: -; J: TRBJ2-1; V: TRBV27; DNA: TGTGCCAGCAGTTTTCCGGCAGGGGGCGCGATTTCAAGAAGGAATGAGCAGTTCTTC; CDR3: CASSFPAGGAISRRNEQFF
D: TRBD1; size: few; J: TRBJ2-7; V: TRBV30; DNA: TGTGCCTGGAGTGTACCCTCGGGACAGAGATACGAGCAGTACTTC; CDR3: CAWSVPSGQRYEQYF
D: -; size: large; J: TRBJ1-2; V: TRBV7-8; DNA: TGTGCCAGCAGCTTAGGCAGGGAGGGCTACACCTTC; CDR3: CASSLGREGYTF
D: -; size: -; J: TRBJ2-7; V: TRBV10-3; DNA: TGTGCCATCAGTGAGTGGGGGTTAGGATCGTCGGGCGAGCAGTACTTC; CDR3: CAISEWGLGSSGEQYF
D: TRBD2; size: -; J: TRBJ2-7; V: TRBV6-5; DNA: TGTGCCAGCATCCGTAGCGGGAGCCCCTACGAGCAGTACTTC; CDR3: CASIRSGSPYEQYF
D: -; size: -; J: TRBJ1-2; V: TRBV5-4; DNA: TGTGCCAGCAGCTTGGGGGACTATGGCTACACCTTC; CDR3: CASSLGDYGYTF
D: TRBD2; size: -; J: TRBJ2-7; V: TRBV28; DNA: TGTGCCAGCAGTTTGGGAGGGATATTTCACGAGCAGTACTTC; CDR3: CASSLGGIFHEQYF
D: -; size: -; J: TRBJ1-1; V: TRBV6-1; DNA: TGTGCCAGCAGACAGGGCGTGAACACTGAAGCTTTCTTT; CDR3: CASRQGVNTEAFF
D: -; size: -; J: TRBJ2-5; V: TRBV29-1; DNA: TGCAGCGTGGGACGGGAAGAGACCCAGTACTTC; CDR3: CSVGREETQYF
D: TRBD1; size: -; J: TRBJ2-7; V: TRBV6-5; DNA: TGTGCCAGCAAATCGCAGGGGGAGTACTTC; CDR3: CASKSQGEYF
D: -; size: -; J: TRBJ2-6; V: TRBV6-6; DNA: TGTGCCAGCGTCAGACCTACCTCTGGGGCCAACGTCCTGACTTTC; CDR3: CASVRPTSGANVLTF
D: -; size: -; J: TRBJ1-3; V: TRBV6-6; DNA: TGTGCCAGCAGCCCCGAGGGGGGGACCGGAGGCACCATATATTTT; CDR3: CASSPEGGTGGTIYF
D: TRBD2; size: few; J: TRBJ2-7; V: TRBV11-2; DNA: TGTGCCAGCAGCTTAGAATGGGGGGGTAGCTCCTACGAGCAGTACTTC; CDR3: CASSLEWGGSSYEQYF
D: TRBD2; size: -; J: TRBJ2-2; V: TRBV4-2; DNA: TGTGCCAGCAGCCATCCTAGGGCGGGGAGGGTACCCGGGGAGCTGTTTTTT; CDR3: CASSHPRAGRVPGELFF
D: -; size: -; J: TRBJ1-5; V: TRBV4-1; DNA: TGCGCCAGCAGCCAAGAACCCGGACAGCCCCAGCATTTT; CDR3: CASSQEPGQPQHF
D: -; size: -; J: TRBJ2-6; V: TRBV14; DNA: TGTGCCAGCAGCCACTTCGATACAGCTGGGGCCAACGTCCTGACTTTC; CDR3: CASSHFDTAGANVLTF
D: -; size: -; J: TRBJ2-3; V: TRBV7-9; DNA: TGTGCCAGCAGCTTAACTAGAAGGGCAGATACGCAGTATTTT; CDR3: CASSLTRRADTQYF
D: -; size: -; J: TRBJ2-5; V: TRBV29-1; DNA: TGCAGCGTTGCAGATGGGGTAGAGACCCAGTACTTC; CDR3: CSVADGVETQYF
D: -; size: -; J: TRBJ1-5; V: TRBV7-3; DNA: TGTGCCAGCAGCTTAAAAGAAAAATATAGCAATCAGCCCCAGCATTTT; CDR3: CASSLKEKYSNQPQHF
D: TRBD1; size: -; J: TRBJ2-7; V: TRBV28; DNA: TGTGCCAGCAGCCTGACAGGGGGCACCTACGAGCAGTACTTC; CDR3: CASSLTGGTYEQYF
D: -; size: -; J: TRBJ2-2; V: TRBV7-6; DNA: TGTGCCAGCAGACCAATAGGGACCACCGGGGAGCTGTTTTTT; CDR3: CASRPIGTTGELFF